Reported below is one TCR beta chain. Antigen specificity is unknown. Each CDR3 protein gets one entry after TCRdb re-called the reads with MiXCR. The sample lists hundreds of thousands of distinct CDR3 sequences, roughly 26% occurring once. The data were taken from a study of T cell repertoires in cytomegalovirus infection. Study overall: TCR beta signatures that were public indicated CMV infection and matching HLA type. Broader study findings: The study found HLA-C-restricted CMV-specific TCR beta clonotypes dominating the ex vivo response. Summed frequency of shared TCR beta families picked out CMV carriers who also had the relevant HLA.

The CDR3 spans 15 residues. The V and J ends lost 2 bases and 2 bases, in that order; junction bases with no gene match: 7. The germline CDR1 and CDR2 sequences are DFQATT and SNEGSKA (reference sequence). The chain has TRBV20-1 and TRBJ2-7; 9 bases are a match to TRBD1. This TCR came from a human donor in good health (CMV status not recorded). Some clones in this sample may be carry-over from other donors' samples. The source material was CD8+ T cells from PBMCs. Here the CDR3 reads CSARPHRGLTYEQYF. In DNA form, the CDR3 reads TGCAGTGCTAGACCTCACAGGGGGCTAACCTACGAGCAGTACTTC.